Listed here are 8 T cell receptor beta chains from one sample, sequenced in a study of cytomegalovirus exposure and HLA in healthy donors. Primers: 60 Vbeta forward and 13 Jbeta reverse. The protocol was immunoSEQ multiplex PCR, while the TCRdb copy is restricted to in-frame clones and leaves out a portion. This table holds 150,000 to 200,000 clones, over 75% found once. The sequenced material came from PBMCs. All receptors derive from a man aged 50 or older in good health and CMV-seropositive.

The chain is built from TRBV6-6 and TRBJ1-3, with D possibly TRBD1 on 6 matching bases. The CDR3 runs 13 residues. The germline V gene encodes CDR1 MNHNY and CDR2 SVGAGI (reference sequence). Trimming pared 7 bases from V and 2 bases from J, leaving 9 bases between. The CDR3 DNA reads as TGTGCCAGCAAGACAGGAACTGGAAACACCATATATTTT. It yields the protein CASKTGTGNTIYF.

CDR3 in DNA: TGTGCCAGCAGCTCCCGGACAGGGAAGGATCAGCCCCAGCATTTT. Translating it yields CASSSRTGKDQPQHF. J is TRBJ1-5 and V is TRBV11-2, with 8 nucleotides matching TRBD1. Looked up from germline, CDR1 is SGHAT and CDR2 is FQNNGV. The CDR3 length is 15 residues. J was trimmed by 5 bases and V by 4 bases; bases with no gene match: 7.

The CDR3 DNA sequence: TGTGCCAGCAGTTTATCCTCCGGGACAGGGTCCTACGAGCAGTACTTC. Amino acids: CASSLSSGTGSYEQYF. The chain joins TRBV27 to TRBJ2-7, with 9 bases that match TRBD1. This CDR3 has 16 amino acids. The V segment lost 0 bases and the J segment 1 base; nucleotides outside the gene matches: 4. In germline, CDR1 is MNHEY, CDR2 SMNVEV (reference sequence).

This clone was observed a single time. The chain is built from TRBV29-1 and TRBJ2-2, with a possible D match to TRBD1 (6 bases). The CDR3 runs 13 residues. The V gene lost 3 bases and the J gene lost 2 bases, with 7 bases spanning the gap. Germline V CDR1 and CDR2: SQVTM, ANQGSEA. The CDR3 bases are TGCAGCGTTGAGGGACATAACACCGGGGAGCTGTTTTTT. This codes for CSVEGHNTGELFF.

The V and J genes are TRBV5-1 and TRBJ2-3, with D maybe TRBD2 (5 bases). Trimming stripped 5 bases from V and 4 bases from J, with 20 bases between. The CDR3 length is 16 residues. CDR1 is SGHRS and CDR2 is YFSETQ in the germline V gene. The CDR3 is CASSPTRSERADTQYF. CDR3 in DNA: TGCGCCAGCAGTCCCACCAGGAGTGAGAGGGCAGATACGCAGTATTTT.

The genes are TRBV6-1 and TRBJ2-7, with a possible D match to TRBD1 (5 bases). Germline loops: CDR1 MNHNS, CDR2 SASEGT. Deletions cut 8 bases from V and 2 bases from J, with 16 bases between. The CDR3 loop spans 14 amino acids. The CDR3 protein is CASHYGAVAYEQYF. Written as DNA, the CDR3 is TGTGCCAGCCATTATGGGGCAGTCGCCTACGAGCAGTACTTC.

The genes are TRBV11-1 and TRBJ2-6; D remains ambiguous. Germline V lookup: CDR1 SGHAT, CDR2 FQDESV (reference sequence). V shed 0 bases and J shed 0 bases, with 9 bases lying between them. This CDR3 comprises 17 residues. The CDR3 protein is CASSLASRLSGANVLTF. The DNA for the CDR3 is TGTGCCAGCAGCTTAGCGAGCCGACTCTCTGGGGCCAACGTCCTGACTTTC.

This chain uses TRBV6-1 with TRBJ2-7; D remains unclear. CDR3 length equals 14 residues. The germline V and J ends were trimmed by 0 bases and 6 bases, with 12 bases remaining between them. The germline gives CDR1 MNHNS, CDR2 SASEGT. The CDR3 DNA reads TGTGCCAGCAGTGAAGCGCGCCGGGTGCGCGAGCAGTACGTC. Translation: CASSEARRVREQYV.